At least ten counts were recorded for the clone carrying this TCR beta chain. Its cognate antigen is unknown. Regions amplified from RNA transcripts were the TCR beta CDR3 regions. Initially, a first-round RT-PCR of the TCR CDR3 employed the HTBI primer set. MiXCR, run by TCRdb on the multiplex PCR reads, gives a single entry per CDR3 protein. This table has under 600,000 distinct CDR3 sequences, approximately 16% appearing once. Per the germline V gene, CDR1 is SNHLY and CDR2 is FYNNEI. The trim removed 6 bases at V and 4 bases at J, leaving 3 bases unmatched. CDR3 size: 13 residues. This record comes from a study of T cells in Graves' hyperthyroidism and ophthalmopathy. Background on the study: Specimen type is peripheral blood, collected at initial diagnosis prior to any treatment.

Uncontrolled infection, other autoimmune disease, pregnancy or lactation led to exclusion. Together with thyroid ultrasound, orbital computed tomography, serum thyroxine and TRAb, clinical symptoms were used for diagnoses. Study findings and constraints: Most thyroid clonotypes expanded above 0.001 were also detected in blood.

The TCR originated in a woman in her thirties or forties with Graves' ophthalmopathy. Input material: blood. The chain couples TRBV2 to TRBJ1-5; 7 nucleotides align to TRBD1. The CDR3 nucleotides are TGTGCCAGCAGGAAACAGGGGAATCAGCCCCAGCATTTT. It encodes CASRKQGNQPQHF.